The 23 T cell receptor beta chains below come from one sample, sequenced in a study of Ad26.COV2.S vaccination and SARS-CoV-2 variants. The assay was immunoSEQ multiplex PCR, and TCRdb's table has in-frame clones only and misses some. The sample lists around 450,000 clones; less than 95% were seen once. The treatment was: roughly 19 received Ad26.COV2.S at low or high dose, single or two shots; 5 received placebo; per-sample allocation not given. Repertoires come from day 63 after the first vaccine or placebo injection. Sequenced here: peripheral blood, sampled in a trial of Ad26.COV2.S vaccine versus placebo. These receptors all stem from a person between 18 and 65 years old who received the Ad26.COV2.S COVID-19 vaccine or a placebo.

The V call is TRBV5-4, the J call TRBJ2-7; D is perhaps TRBD1 (6 bases). The CDR3 consists of 14 residues. Germline lookup yields CDR1 SGHNT and CDR2 YYREEE (reference sequence). Trimming took 0 bases from V and 3 from J, leaving 10 bases between them. For the CDR3, the DNA is TGTGCCAGCAGCTTGGAAGGACAGTACTACGAGCAGTACTTC. The encoded protein is CASSLEGQYYEQYF.

The rearrangement joins TRBV5-4 to TRBJ2-7; D assignment may be TRBD1 or TRBD2 (5 bases each). V was pared by 4 bases and J by 8 bases, with 19 bases between. This CDR3 is built from 14 residues. Germline CDR1 is SGHNT and CDR2 is YYREEE (reference sequence). The chain's CDR3 is CASSPQAIPGQQYF. In nucleotides, the CDR3 is TGTGCCAGCAGCCCCCAGGCGATTCCGGGACAGCAGTACTTC.

The V gene is TRBV14, the J gene TRBJ2-1; 7 bases align to TRBD1. Germline CDR1 and CDR2: SGHDN and FVKESK. This CDR3 spans 15 amino acids. J gave up 9 bases and V 4 bases, and 12 bases lay outside the gene matches. The CDR3 DNA follows: TGTGCCAGCAGCCGATTGACAGGGCCTACAAGTGAGCAGTTCTTC. This sequence encodes CASSRLTGPTSEQFF.

The V gene is TRBV29-1, the J gene TRBJ2-1; D tentatively fits TRBD1 or TRBD2 (5 bases each). V lost 7 bases to trimming and J lost 8 bases, with 15 bases between them. Looked up from germline, CDR1 is SQVTM and CDR2 is ANQGSEA. The CDR3 contains 12 residues. CDR3 nucleotides: TGCAGCGCCCGGGGCCCCTGGGATGAGCAGTTCTTC. Its protein is CSARGPWDEQFF.

Comments on this clone: Germline is not matched at one junction end, which may reflect a read error. This CDR3 is CASRYSGTGPYNEQFF. The CDR3 DNA reads TGTGCCAGCAGGTACTCCGGGACAGGGCCCTACAATGAGCAGTTCTTC. The chain links TRBV6-2 or TRBV6-3 to TRBJ2-1; 9 nucleotides align to TRBD1. Per the germline V gene, CDR1 is MNHEY and CDR2 is SVGEGT. The CDR3 consists of 16 residues.

The CDR3 is CASSFWTGNTGELFF. In DNA, the CDR3 is TGTGCCAGTAGTTTCTGGACAGGGAACACCGGGGAGCTGTTTTTT. The chain carries TRBV19 and TRBJ2-2, with 7 bases aligning to TRBD1. Germline CDR1 reads LNHDA; CDR2 reads SQIVND (reference sequence). The V gene end was trimmed by 5 bases and the J gene end by 1 base; junction bases not matched to a gene: 4. The CDR3 length is 15 residues.

The CDR3 DNA reads as TGCGCCAGCAGCACATCGACAGGGGGTAGTTACGAGCAGTACTTC. Protein: CASSTSTGGSYEQYF. The chain uses TRBV5-1 and TRBJ2-7, with 9 bases aligning to TRBD1. The CDR3 runs to 15 residues. Germline loops: CDR1 SGHRS, CDR2 YFSETQ. The V gene end was trimmed by 4 bases and the J gene end by 4 bases; junction bases not matched to a gene: 9.

The chain recombines TRBV29-1 with TRBJ1-1; D not certain. The CDR3 is made up of 13 amino acids. Trimming took 4 bases from V and 3 from J, leaving 12 bases between them. CDR1 and CDR2 (germline): SQVTM, ANQGSEA. The CDR3 nucleotides read TGCAGCGTTGCACTGGGCCCGGACACTGAAGCTTTCTTT. Translating gives CSVALGPDTEAFF.

This clone was recorded a few times. This chain joins TRBV15 and TRBJ1-5, with a possible D match to TRBD1 (5 bases). The germline V and J ends were trimmed by 1 base and 7 bases, with 5 bases remaining between them. The CDR3 has 12 residues. The germline V gene has CDR1 LNHNV and CDR2 YYDKDF (reference sequence). CDR3 in amino acids: CATSRAGQPQHF. CDR3 sequence (DNA): TGTGCCACCAGCAGAGCAGGGCAGCCCCAGCATTTT.

As DNA, the CDR3 is TGCAGTGCTAGATACAGGGATGAAGCTTTCTTT. Protein product: CSARYRDEAFF. The chain carries TRBV20-1 and TRBJ1-1; D might be TRBD1 (6 bases). This CDR3 comprises 11 residues. Germline CDR1 DFQATT, CDR2 SNEGSKA (reference sequence). With 2 bases removed from V and 7 bases from J, the gap between germline ends came to 8 bases.

The chain recombines TRBV7-9 with TRBJ2-3; weak D call: TRBD2 (5 bases). The CDR3 sequence is 12 residues long. The V end was cut by 5 bases, the J end by 6 bases, with 9 bases between. Germline V gene lookup returns CDR1 SEHNR and CDR2 FQNEAQ (reference sequence). This CDR3 is CASSTQRDTQYF. The CDR3 nucleotides read TGTGCCAGCAGCACCCAGCGGGATACGCAGTATTTT.

The gene calls are TRBV9 and TRBJ2-3, with 16 bases that match TRBD2. Per the germline V gene, CDR1 is SGDLS and CDR2 is YYNGEE. Germline trimming cut 1 base from V and 3 bases from J; bases unmatched to any gene: 5. CDR3 length: 18 amino acids. The CDR3 bases are TGTGCCAGCAGCGTATCGGGGGGACTAGCGGGAGGGACAGATACGCAGTATTTT. Residues: CASSVSGGLAGGTDTQYF. Variable domain in full (rest from reference TRBV9 and TRBJ2-3): DSGVTQTPKHLITATGQRVTLRCSPRSGDLSVYWYQQSLDQGLQFLIQYYNGEERAKGNILERFSAQQFPDLHSELNLSSLELGDSALYFCASSVSGGLAGGTDTQYFGPGTRLTVL.

V usage is TRBV9 and J usage is TRBJ2-1, with D maybe TRBD2 (6 bases). The length of the CDR3 is 14 residues. Germline V lookup: CDR1 SGDLS, CDR2 YYNGEE. With 1 base removed from V and 4 bases from J, the gap between germline ends came to 9 bases. In DNA, the CDR3 is TGTGCCAGCAGCGTAACGGGGGAATACAATGAGCAGTTCTTC. Translated, it gives CASSVTGEYNEQFF.

The genes are TRBV30 and TRBJ2-7; D assignment may be TRBD1 or TRBD2 (7 bases each). The germline CDR1 and CDR2 sequences are GTSNPN and SVGIG (reference sequence). Trimming stripped 8 bases from V and 6 bases from J, with 14 bases between. The CDR3 contains 11 residues. CDR3 nucleotide sequence: TGTGCCCGAGGGGGCGGGGGCGAGCAGTACTTC. It encodes CARGGGGEQYF.

The J gene is TRBJ2-7, the V gene TRBV10-3; TRBD1 aligns across 8 bases. CDR1 ENHRY and CDR2 SYGVKD come from the germline V gene. The CDR3 spans 12 residues. V lost 7 bases, J lost 6 bases, and 5 bases stayed unmatched. CDR3: CAIIGQGSEQYF. In nucleotides, the CDR3 is TGTGCCATCATTGGACAGGGTTCCGAGCAGTACTTC.

Concerning this clone itself: The sample holds other DNA sequences that translate to the same CDR3. The chain carries TRBV19 and TRBJ2-3, with 9 bases that match TRBD2. The J segment lost 0 bases and the V segment lost 7 bases, leaving 2 bases of the junction unmatched. The germline gives CDR1 LNHDA, CDR2 SQIVND (reference sequence). This CDR3 has 14 residues. The CDR3 coding sequence is TGTGCCAGTAAGGGACTAGCTAGCACAGATACGCAGTATTTT. It yields the protein CASKGLASTDTQYF.

The chain combines TRBV4-2 with TRBJ2-7, with 9 bases lining up with TRBD2. Per germline, CDR1 LGHNA and CDR2 YNFKEQ. CDR3 length equals 15 residues. Trimming took 0 bases from V and 6 from J; bases not matched to a gene: 6. CDR3 in DNA: TGTGCCAGCAGCCAAGATTCCGCGGGAGGGGGCGAGCAGTACTTC. It translates to CASSQDSAGGGEQYF.

The V gene is TRBV7-9, the J gene TRBJ2-2; TRBD1 is a possible D gene (6 bases). This CDR3 has 14 residues. Trimming removed 5 bases at V and 3 bases at J, with 10 bases between. From germline, CDR1 is SEHNR and CDR2 FQNEAQ (reference sequence). The CDR3 sequence: CASSRDTYTGELFF. CDR3 DNA sequence: TGTGCCAGCAGCCGGGACACCTACACCGGGGAGCTGTTTTTT.

CDR3 protein: CASAELVLIGELFF. The CDR3 bases are TGTGCCAGCGCAGAACTAGTCCTGATCGGGGAGCTGTTTTTT. The J gene is TRBJ2-2, the V gene TRBV28; tentatively, D is TRBD2 (5 bases). The CDR3 is 14 amino acids. The V end lost 8 bases, the J end lost 7 bases, and 17 bases lay between the germline ends. The germline V gene encodes CDR1 MDHEN and CDR2 SYDVKM. Full variable domain (outside the CDR3, taken from reference TRBV28 and TRBJ2-2): DVKVTQSSRYLVKRTGEKVFLECVQDMDHENMFWYRQDPGLGLRLIYFSYDVKMKEKGDIPEGYSVSREKKERFSLILESASTNQTSMYLCASAELVLIGELFFGEGSRLTVL.

The CDR3 here is CSVWIKRRESILGYEQYF. The CDR3 nucleotides read TGCAGCGTTTGGATCAAACGGAGGGAGTCGATATTGGGCTACGAGCAGTACTTC. The chain has TRBV29-1 and TRBJ2-7, with a possible D match to TRBD2 (6 bases). Germline-derived CDR1 and CDR2 are SQVTM and ANQGSEA. V was clipped by 5 bases and J by 3 bases, with 29 bases between them. There are 18 residues in the CDR3.

The rearrangement joins TRBV6-5 to TRBJ1-2; D remains unclear. The CDR3 consists of 13 residues. Germline V gives CDR1 MNHEY, CDR2 SVGAGI. Trimming took 10 bases from V and 2 from J, leaving 14 bases between them. CDR3 residues: CATTRGLNYGYTF. For the CDR3, the DNA is TGTGCCACCACTAGAGGGTTGAACTATGGCTACACCTTC.

The chain has TRBV27 and TRBJ1-1; D perhaps matches TRBD1 (5 bases). The germline V and J ends were trimmed by 1 base and 0 bases, with 6 bases remaining between them. Per germline, CDR1 MNHEY and CDR2 SMNVEV (reference sequence). The CDR3 spans 14 residues. The CDR3 nucleotides are TGTGCCAGCAGTTTATTGACAGTGAACACTGAAGCTTTCTTT. Translation gives CASSLLTVNTEAFF.

The genes are TRBV6-2 or TRBV6-3 and TRBJ2-1, with TRBD2 matching over 8 bases. The ends lost 2 bases at V and 8 bases at J; junction bases unmatched: 5. The CDR3 totals 14 residues. The germline gives CDR1 MNHEY, CDR2 SVGEGT. As DNA, the CDR3 is TGTGCCAGCAGTTACCTGACTAGCGAGGATGAGCAGTTCTTC. Residues: CASSYLTSEDEQFF.